These 18 T cell receptor beta chains came from one sample sequenced in a study of blood T cell repertoires in COVID-19. The data were produced by immunoSEQ multiplex PCR, yet TCRdb's version contains in-frame clones alone and is incomplete. The data show 150,000 to 200,000 clones, 76% seen once. Sequencing was performed on PBMCs or T cells enriched from blood (not recorded which). Source of these receptors: a woman aged 45-59 years with acute COVID-19.

This clone came up once. The chain has TRBV12-3 or TRBV12-4 and TRBJ1-4; TRBD1 matches at 7 bases. CDR3 length: 13 amino acids. The ends lost 7 bases at V and 8 bases at J; junction bases unmatched: 7. CDR3 coding DNA: TGTGCCAGCACCAGGGGGGTTGGAGAAAAACTGTTTTTT. Encoded protein: CASTRGVGEKLFF.

The chain is built from TRBV18 and TRBJ1-4; no reliable D call. Germline V gives CDR1 KGHSH, CDR2 LQKENI. The CDR3 length is 13 residues. V shed 3 bases and J shed 10 bases, with 12 bases lying between them. CDR3 DNA sequence: TGTGCCAGCTCACCCGACCCGGAGGCAAAACTGTTTTTT. As protein: CASSPDPEAKLFF.

This clone was observed a few times. The V and J genes are TRBV29-1 and TRBJ1-1; 7 bases are shared with TRBD1. There are 14 residues in the CDR3. Germline values: CDR1 SQVTM, CDR2 ANQGSEA. V shed 7 bases, J shed 0 bases, and the junction held 8 bases outside the gene matches. CDR3 sequence: CSGGQIGLNTEAFF. The DNA for the CDR3 is TGCAGCGGGGGACAGATCGGCCTGAACACTGAAGCTTTCTTT.

This clone was observed once. This rearrangement joins TRBV5-6 to TRBJ2-3; the match to TRBD1 covers 7 bases. Trimming took 2 bases from V and 2 from J; bases not matched to a gene: 8. CDR3 size: 16 residues. Germline CDR1 reads SGHDT; CDR2 reads YYEEEE. The CDR3 DNA is TGTGCCAGCAGCTTCTATACAGGGGCCTCCACAGATACGCAGTATTTT. It codes for CASSFYTGASTDTQYF.

The chain combines TRBV28 with TRBJ2-7; D possibly corresponds to TRBD1 (6 bases). Per the germline V gene, CDR1 is MDHEN and CDR2 is SYDVKM. Trimming cost V 6 bases and J 0 bases, with 15 bases left between them. The CDR3 length is 15 residues. The CDR3 is CASSPGQQSSYEQYV. Here the CDR3 DNA reads TGTGCCAGCAGCCCAGGACAGCAAAGCTCCTACGAGCAGTACGTC.

This chain joins TRBV6-6 and TRBJ2-7; 14 nucleotides match TRBD2. CDR1 is MNHNY and CDR2 is SVGAGI in the germline V gene (reference sequence). Trimming removed 5 bases from V and 12 bases from J; junction bases left unmatched: 15. The CDR3 is 16 residues long. The CDR3 bases are TGTGCCAGCAGTCAGGACGGGACTAGCGGGGGCCGCGGTGCGTACGTC. Amino acids: CASSQDGTSGGRGAYV.

V gene TRBV19 combines with J gene TRBJ1-1, with a weak D call TRBD1 (6 bases). This CDR3 has 13 residues. V gave up 10 bases and J gave up 0 bases, with 12 bases separating them. The germline V gene has CDR1 LNHDA and CDR2 SQIVND (reference sequence). Here the CDR3 reads CATQGQLNTEAFF. CDR3 in DNA: TGTGCCACCCAAGGACAGCTGAACACTGAAGCTTTCTTT.

The J gene is TRBJ1-4, the V gene TRBV29-1, with a possible D match to TRBD1 (5 bases). Germline CDR1 reads SQVTM; CDR2 reads ANQGSEA. The CDR3 runs 13 residues. Trimming stripped 4 bases from V and 4 bases from J, with 10 bases between. CDR3 protein: CSVVTGVNEKLFF. For the CDR3, the DNA is TGCAGCGTTGTTACAGGAGTTAATGAAAAACTGTTTTTT. Together with reference TRBV29-1 and TRBJ1-4, the CDR3 gives the full variable domain: SAVISQKPSRDICQRGTSLTIQCQVDSQVTMMFWYRQQPGQSLTLIATANQGSEATYESGFVIDKFPISRPNLTFSTLTVSNMSPEDSSIYLCSVVTGVNEKLFFGSGTQLSVL.

The CDR3 region is CASGRVHGYTF. The CDR3 DNA is TGTGCCAGCGGCAGGGTACATGGCTACACCTTC. The V gene is TRBV6-5, the J gene TRBJ1-2; D is possibly TRBD1 (5 bases). The V and J ends lost 8 bases and 6 bases respectively, with 10 bases between them. The CDR3 contains 11 residues. Germline V gene data show CDR1 as MNHEY and CDR2 as SVGAGI.

With regard to this clone: Other DNA sequences from this sample encode an identical CDR3 as well. The chain joins TRBV28 to TRBJ1-5; perhaps TRBD1 as D (5 bases). V lost 7 bases to trimming and J lost 6 bases, with 10 bases between them. CDR1 and CDR2 (germline): MDHEN, SYDVKM. The CDR3 has 12 residues. CDR3 sequence reads: CASTLQGQPQHF. Written as DNA, the CDR3 is TGTGCCAGCACCCTTCAGGGTCAGCCCCAGCATTTT.

The chain couples TRBV6-5 to TRBJ1-6; no clear D. From germline, CDR1 is MNHEY and CDR2 SVGAGI. V was pared by 2 bases and J by 0 bases, with 8 bases between. The CDR3 length is 16 residues. CDR3 nucleotide sequence: TGTGCCAGCAGTTACCTACAGAGCTCCTATAATTCACCCCTCCACTTT. Amino acid sequence: CASSYLQSSYNSPLHF.

Worth noting for this clone: Other DNA sequences in this sample translate to the same CDR3. The chain uses TRBV12-3 or TRBV12-4 and TRBJ1-1; D is ambiguous. V shed 6 bases and J shed 1 base, with 9 bases lying between them. This CDR3 spans 13 amino acids. The CDR3 bases are TGTGCCAGCAGCCTCGGCGGGAACACTGAAGCTTTCTTT. Protein product: CASSLGGNTEAFF.

CDR3 loop: CASSLVPVLNSPLHF. DNA of the CDR3: TGTGCCAGCAGCTTGGTTCCTGTACTTAATTCACCCCTCCACTTT. This chain links TRBV5-5 with TRBJ1-6; D unclear. V lost 0 bases and J lost 6, with 10 bases in between. The CDR3 is made up of 15 amino acids. Germline V lookup: CDR1 SGHKS, CDR2 YYEKEE (reference sequence).

This clone appeared once. The CDR3 DNA is TGCGCCAGCAGCCAAGATGGGGGACAGGCCACAGATACGCAGTATTTT. Protein: CASSQDGGQATDTQYF. The V and J genes are TRBV4-1 and TRBJ2-3; 8 nucleotides match TRBD1. Germline V gene lookup returns CDR1 MGHRA and CDR2 YSYEKL. This CDR3 is built from 16 residues. After removal of 0 bases from V and 2 bases from J, the junction contained 4 bases not matched to a gene.

This clone was seen a few times. V and J are TRBV29-1 and TRBJ2-1; TRBD2 is a possible D gene (5 bases). This CDR3 comprises 11 residues. Looked up from germline, CDR1 is SQVTM and CDR2 is ANQGSEA. V lost 7 bases and J 8 bases, leaving 12 bases between the germline ends. The CDR3 coding sequence is TGCAGCGCCCCGGGGTGGCATGAGCAGTTCTTC. Its translation: CSAPGWHEQFF.

The CDR3 coding sequence is TGTGCCAGCAGCCGGACAGGTCCCTACAATGAGCAGTTCTTC. It encodes CASSRTGPYNEQFF. The chain uses TRBV7-2 and TRBJ2-1, with 7 bases matching TRBD1. Per germline, CDR1 SGHTA and CDR2 FQGNSA. This CDR3 contains 14 residues. V lost 5 bases and J lost 2; bases outside the gene matches: 3.

The chain couples TRBV5-1 to TRBJ1-1; TRBD1 matches at 9 bases. In germline, CDR1 is SGHRS, CDR2 YFSETQ. The CDR3 covers 17 residues. Unmatched junction bases numbered 10, after V lost 4 bases and J lost 0 bases. The CDR3 region has the DNA TGCGCCAGCAGCGCGCCGGGACAGGGTTTCATGAACACTGAAGCTTTCTTT. It translates to CASSAPGQGFMNTEAFF.

Comments on this clone: Sequence at one end of the junction differs from germline and may be a read error. J is TRBJ1-2 and V is TRBV5-6, with D perhaps TRBD1 (5 bases). The CDR3 consists of 11 residues. Germline assignment: CDR1 SGHDT and CDR2 YYEEEE. The chain's CDR3 is CASSFRQNPAF. As DNA, the CDR3 is TGTGCCAGCAGCTTTCGACAGAATCCAGCCTTC.